The 16 T cell receptor beta chains in this list originate from one sample, sequenced in a study of T cell repertoires in cytomegalovirus infection. In TCRdb, the reads were re-called with MiXCR into one record per CDR3 protein. The profile shows 300,000 to 400,000 distinct CDR3 sequences, 15% to 20% of them singletons. Sequencing used PBMCs. The receptors come from a human donor in good health (CMV status not recorded). Some clones in this sample may be carry-over from other donors' samples.

This clonotype appeared many times. The chain links TRBV11-1 to TRBJ1-1; no clear D gene. This CDR3 comprises 18 residues. Germline CDR1 is SGHAT and CDR2 is FQDESV (reference sequence). The V end lost 0 bases, the J end lost 5 bases, and 22 bases lay between the germline ends. In nucleotides, the CDR3 is TGTGCCAGCAGCTTAGCGAGAGGGCAGAGAGACTGTGGAACTGAAGCTTTCTTT. This encodes CASSLARGQRDCGTEAFF.

In regard to this clonotype: At one of its ends the junction is not consistent with the germline gene, which may arise from a read error. The V and J genes are TRBV6-6 and TRBJ1-1, with unresolved D. The CDR3 is made up of 12 amino acids. CDR1 is MNHNY and CDR2 is SVGAGI in the germline V gene (reference sequence). The CDR3 here is CASSYPNTEASF. The DNA for the CDR3 is TGTGCCAGCAGTTACCCCAACACTGAAGCTTCCTTT.

In its sample, this clonotype was seen many times. At one end the junction does not follow the germline gene, possibly because of a read error. The chain uses TRBV6-2 or TRBV6-3 and TRBJ2-3, with 8 bases aligning to TRBD2. The CDR3 sequence is 10 residues long. Germline V lookup: CDR1 MNHEY, CDR2 SVGEGT. In nucleotides, the CDR3 is TGTGCCAGCGGTAAAGCGGGGGAATGTTTT. Translation gives CASGKAGECF.

This clonotype has ten or more counts. This sequence joins TRBV5-4 and TRBJ2-1; 7 nucleotides align to TRBD2. The V gene end was trimmed by 4 bases and the J gene end by 7 bases; junction bases not matched to a gene: 14. Germline V gene data show CDR1 as SGHNT and CDR2 as YYREEE (reference sequence). The CDR3 contains 16 residues. In DNA form, the CDR3 reads TGTGCCAGCAGCCCCGGCGGGGGTACAATACCGAATGAGCAGTTCTTC. It codes for CASSPGGGTIPNEQFF.

This clonotype has more than one count but fewer than ten. This chain uses TRBV2 with TRBJ2-7; 8 positions match TRBD1. Unmatched junction bases numbered 4, after V lost 6 bases and J lost 0 bases. There are 14 residues in the CDR3. The germline CDR1 and CDR2 sequences are SNHLY and FYNNEI. CDR3 region: CASRDTGGSYEQYF. As DNA, the CDR3 is TGTGCCAGCAGAGATACAGGGGGCTCCTACGAGCAGTACTTC.

CDR3 nucleotides: TGCAGTGCTAGACGCTTCCGTACAGGTGCTGAGGGTGAAAAACTGTTTTTT. Translated, it gives CSARRFRTGAEGEKLFF. The chain recombines TRBV20-1 with TRBJ1-4, with D perhaps TRBD1 (5 bases). The CDR3 extends over 17 amino acids. Trimming removed 2 bases at V and 7 bases at J, with 23 bases between. CDR1 and CDR2 from the germline V gene are DFQATT and SNEGSKA (reference sequence).

The chain carries TRBV25-1 and TRBJ2-5; D is undetermined. The V gene's germline CDR1 is MGHDK and CDR2 SYGVNS. V shed 4 bases and J shed 2 bases, with 14 bases lying between them. This CDR3 is built from 15 residues. Written as DNA, the CDR3 is TGTGCCAGCAGTGCCTCGATTCCACGACAAGAGACCCAGTACTTC. It is translated as CASSASIPRQETQYF.

The chain is built from TRBV7-8 and TRBJ1-1, with D uncertain. CDR1 is SGHVS, CDR2 FQNEAQ, per germline. V was shortened by 0 bases and J by 4 bases, with 15 bases between the two germline ends. The CDR3 covers 16 residues. CDR3 bases: TGTGCCAGCAGCTTAGCATCCGGGTTGCCCCCCACTGAAGCTTTCTTT. Amino acid sequence: CASSLASGLPPTEAFF.

The chain has TRBV15 and TRBJ2-4; D call uncertain. The CDR3 runs to 13 residues. Germline CDR1 LNHNV, CDR2 YYDKDF (reference sequence). V was clipped by 4 bases and J by 2 bases, with 6 bases between them. CDR3 loop: CATSMDPKNIQYF. The CDR3, as DNA: TGTGCCACCAGCATGGATCCCAAAAACATTCAGTACTTC.

CDR3 sequence reads: CSVHENEKLFF. CDR3 bases: TGCAGCGTTCATGAAAATGAAAAACTGTTTTTT. The J gene is TRBJ1-4, the V gene TRBV29-1; D unresolved. The V gene's germline CDR1 is SQVTM and CDR2 ANQGSEA. V was cut by 5 bases and J by 5 bases, with 6 bases left in between. This CDR3 comprises 11 residues. The full variable domain, rest sourced from reference TRBV29-1 and TRBJ1-4, is SAVISQKPSRDICQRGTSLTIQCQVDSQVTMMFWYRQQPGQSLTLIATANQGSEATYESGFVIDKFPISRPNLTFSTLTVSNMSPEDSSIYLCSVHENEKLFFGSGTQLSVL.

This clonotype occurred a few times. The chain combines TRBV6-2 or TRBV6-3 with TRBJ2-1; D is possibly TRBD2 (5 bases). Germline CDR1 and CDR2: MNHEY and SVGEGT. Trimming left V 6 bases short and J 6 bases short, with 18 bases between. The CDR3 is 15 residues long. CDR3 DNA sequence: TGTGCCAGCAGCCCCTCGGGGATCCCGCCCAATGAGCAGTTCTTC. Translating gives CASSPSGIPPNEQFF.

This chain connects TRBV4-1 to TRBJ1-5; 8 bases align to TRBD1. This CDR3 is built from 15 residues. Per germline, CDR1 MGHRA and CDR2 YSYEKL. The V gene end was trimmed by 2 bases and the J gene end by 6 bases; junction bases not matched to a gene: 6. The CDR3 DNA reads as TGCGCCAGCAGCCAACAGGACAGGGTCGGTCAGCCCCAGCATTTT. This gives the protein CASSQQDRVGQPQHF.

This chain links TRBV7-2 with TRBJ1-6, with TRBD1 as a possible D gene (5 bases). CDR1 SGHTA and CDR2 FQGNSA come from the germline V gene. This CDR3 is 14 amino acids long. Trimming pared 0 bases from V and 9 bases from J, leaving 9 bases between. The CDR3 loop reads CASSLAGVGSPLHF. The CDR3 DNA is TGTGCCAGCAGCTTAGCAGGGGTTGGTTCACCCCTCCACTTT.

This clonotype was detected only a few times. The genes are TRBV6-2 or TRBV6-3 and TRBJ1-5; no firm D call. Germline assignment: CDR1 MNHEY and CDR2 SVGEGT. The CDR3 sequence is 15 residues long. V was trimmed by 6 bases and J by 4 bases, leaving 16 bases between them. The CDR3 DNA reads TGTGCCAGCAGCCGAACGGGTTTAGGGAATCAGCCCCAGCATTTT. It is translated as CASSRTGLGNQPQHF.

A few counts support this clonotype. The rearrangement joins TRBV7-9 to TRBJ2-1; the D gene is possibly TRBD1 (6 bases). This CDR3 is 16 amino acids long. CDR1 SEHNR and CDR2 FQNEAQ come from the germline V gene (reference sequence). Trimming shortened V by 5 bases and J by 0 bases, and 14 bases separated the two germline ends. The CDR3 DNA sequence: TGTGCCAGCAGCGCACAGGGTCGGAGCTCCTACAATGAGCAGTTCTTC. It specifies CASSAQGRSSYNEQFF.

This clonotype was recorded many times. In DNA form, the CDR3 reads TGTGCCAGCAGCTTAGTTGGTTTTATTTCACCCCTCCACTTT. Amino acid sequence: CASSLVGFISPLHF. The chain employs TRBV7-2 and TRBJ1-6; no reliable D call. Germline V gives CDR1 SGHTA, CDR2 FQGNSA. V lost 1 base to trimming and J lost 9 bases, with 10 bases between them. This CDR3 is 14 amino acids long.